This T cell receptor beta chain derives from a study of T cell responses to AZD1222 COVID-19 vaccine. Study observations and caveats: The study found vaccine-associated CD4 TCRs spanning spike, dominant at 160-218 and 743-854. Close to half of all spike-specific TCRs reportedly target regions of the variants that are unmutated.

There are 16 residues in the CDR3. The germline CDR1 and CDR2 sequences are MNHNS and SASEGT. Trimming took 3 bases from V and 0 from J, leaving 14 bases between them. As for this clone: The antigen is unknown.

Here immunoSEQ multiplex PCR was the method, and the copy in TCRdb shows in-frame clones only, minus some. The data show fewer than 30,000 clones, around 86% seen once. Whether given at about 4 or about 12 weeks, second doses were pooled. Sequencing used peripheral blood, obtained 28 days after the second AZD1222 dose. V and J are TRBV6-1 and TRBJ1-2; D unresolved. The TCR was taken from an adult who received the AZD1222 COVID-19 vaccine. CDR3 bases: TGTGCCAGCAGTGATAGTTGGTGGGCCGCTAACTATGGCTACACCTTC. It translates to CASSDSWWAANYGYTF.